This TCR beta chain is from a study of OX40 agonist ivuxolimab in advanced cancers. Study-wide context: Patients undergoing dose escalation presented with hepatocellular carcinoma, melanoma, renal cell or head and neck cancer.

Measured with immunoSEQ multiplex PCR; TCRdb has only the in-frame clones, and not every one. Among 20,000 to 25,000 clones listed, 77% were seen once. The V end was cut by 5 bases, the J end by 4 bases, with 11 bases between. CDR1 and CDR2 (germline): SGHTA, FQGTGA. This CDR3 is 13 amino acids long. Sequencing used CD4+ or CD8+ T cells sorted from blood, obtained in a trial of the OX40 agonist ivuxolimab. J is TRBJ1-1 and V is TRBV7-3; perhaps TRBD1 as D (5 bases). This TCR was recovered from an adult with an advanced solid tumor such as melanoma, head and neck, liver or kidney cancer. DNA of the CDR3: TGTGCCAGCAGCCCAAAGGGGCCCACTGAAGCTTTCTTT. Translated: CASSPKGPTEAFF.